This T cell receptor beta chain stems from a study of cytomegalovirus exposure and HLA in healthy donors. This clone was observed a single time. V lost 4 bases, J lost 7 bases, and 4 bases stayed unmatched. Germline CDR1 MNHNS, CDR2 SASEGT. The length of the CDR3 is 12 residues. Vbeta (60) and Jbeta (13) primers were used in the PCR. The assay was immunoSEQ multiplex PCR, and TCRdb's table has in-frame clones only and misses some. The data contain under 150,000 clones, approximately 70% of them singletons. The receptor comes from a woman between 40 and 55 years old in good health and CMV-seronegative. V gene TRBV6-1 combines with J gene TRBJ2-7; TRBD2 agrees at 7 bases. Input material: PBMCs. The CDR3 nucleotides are TGTGCCAGCAGTGGACTAGCTCGGGAGCAGTACGTC. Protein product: CASSGLAREQYV.